The source of this T cell receptor beta chain is a study of cytomegalovirus exposure and HLA in healthy donors. V lost 6 bases and J lost 4, with 12 bases in between. Per the germline V gene, CDR1 is SNHLY and CDR2 is FYNNEI. CDR3 length: 14 residues. PCR used 60 Vbeta primers and 13 Jbeta primers. Assay: immunoSEQ multiplex PCR; the TCRdb copy retains only in-frame clones and omits some. Among some 150,000 clones listed, 70% to 85% were seen once. This receptor was taken from a middle-aged man in good health and CMV-seronegative. The chain links TRBV2 to TRBJ1-4, with D maybe TRBD1 (6 bases). What was sequenced was PBMCs. The CDR3 here is CASSNRAFNEKLFF. The CDR3 DNA reads TGTGCCAGCAGCAACAGGGCCTTTAATGAAAAACTGTTTTTT.